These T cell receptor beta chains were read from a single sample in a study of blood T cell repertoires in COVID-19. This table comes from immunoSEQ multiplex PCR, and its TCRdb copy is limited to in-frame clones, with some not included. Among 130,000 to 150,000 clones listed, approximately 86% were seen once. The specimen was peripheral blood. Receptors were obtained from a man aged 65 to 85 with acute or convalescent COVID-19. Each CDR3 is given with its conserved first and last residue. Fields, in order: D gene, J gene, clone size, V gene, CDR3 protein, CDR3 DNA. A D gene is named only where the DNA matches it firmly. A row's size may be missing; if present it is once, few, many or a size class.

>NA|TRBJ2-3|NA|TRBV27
CASSFISRGEDTQYF
TGTGCCAGCAGTTTCATTAGTAGAGGCGAAGATACGCAGTATTTT
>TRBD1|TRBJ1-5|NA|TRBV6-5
CASSSTGGNQPQHF
TGTGCCAGCAGTTCGACAGGGGGAAATCAGCCCCAGCATTTT
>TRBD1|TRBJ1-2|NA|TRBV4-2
CASSQADRVNYGYTF
TGTGCCAGCAGCCAAGCGGACAGGGTAAACTATGGCTACACCTTC
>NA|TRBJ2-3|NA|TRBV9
CASSVAGSYTDTQYF
TGTGCCAGCAGCGTAGCCGGGTCTTACACAGATACGCAGTATTTT
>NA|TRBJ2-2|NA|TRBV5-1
CASSPEGTGELFF
TGCGCCAGCAGCCCGGAGGGCACCGGGGAGCTGTTTTTT
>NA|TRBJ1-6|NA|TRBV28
CASRAFSSNSPLHF
TGTGCCAGCAGAGCCTTTAGCAGTAATTCACCCCTCCACTTT
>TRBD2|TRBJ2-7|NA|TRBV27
CASSLRGTSGNEQYF
TGTGCCAGCAGTTTACGGGGGACTAGCGGAAACGAGCAGTACTTC
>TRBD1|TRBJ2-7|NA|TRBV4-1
CASSLAGQGYEQYF
TGCGCCAGCAGCCTGGCCGGACAGGGCTACGAGCAGTACTTC
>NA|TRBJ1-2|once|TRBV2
CASSELNPDYGYTF
TGTGCCAGCAGTGAACTCAACCCGGACTATGGCTACACCTTC
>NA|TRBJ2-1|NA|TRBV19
CASSTAGRANEQFF
TGTGCCAGTAGTACTGCCGGGCGGGCCAATGAGCAGTTCTTC
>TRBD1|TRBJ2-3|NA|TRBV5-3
CARSRRTGRWDTQYF
TGTGCCAGAAGCCGCCGGACAGGGAGATGGGATACGCAGTATTTT
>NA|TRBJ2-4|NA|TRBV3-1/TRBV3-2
CASSQDASGGGAIQYF
TGTGCCAGCAGCCAGGATGCTAGCGGTGGGGGGGCCATTCAGTACTTC
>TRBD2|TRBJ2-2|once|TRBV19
CASSILTSGDTGELFF
TGTGCCAGTAGTATTTTGACTAGCGGTGACACCGGGGAGCTGTTTTTT
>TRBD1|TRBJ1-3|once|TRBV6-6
CASSQEGQGGNTIYF
TGTGCCAGCAGCCAAGAAGGACAGGGTGGAAACACCATATATTTT
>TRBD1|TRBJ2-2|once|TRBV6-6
CASSYSGTVRTGELFF
TGTGCCAGCAGTTACTCGGGGACAGTACGCACCGGGGAGCTGTTTTTT
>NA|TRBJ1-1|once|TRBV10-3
CAISGAQGRGEAFF
TGTGCCATCAGTGGAGCCCAGGGCCGGGGGGAAGCTTTCTTT
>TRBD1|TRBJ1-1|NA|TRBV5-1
CASSSSTGVNTEAFF
TGCGCCAGCAGCTCGTCCACAGGGGTCAATACTGAAGCTTTCTTT
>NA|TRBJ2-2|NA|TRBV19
CASSQTQNTGELFF
TGTGCCAGTAGCCAGACACAGAACACCGGGGAGCTGTTTTTT
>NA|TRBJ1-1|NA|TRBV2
CASSAPTGGTEAFF
TGTGCCAGCAGCGCCCCGACAGGAGGCACTGAAGCTTTCTTT
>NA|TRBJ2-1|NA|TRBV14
CASSQGRLATITSANEQFF
TGTGCCAGCAGCCAAGGTCGTCTAGCGACAATTACCTCGGCAAATGAGCAGTTCTTC
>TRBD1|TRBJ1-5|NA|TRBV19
CASSPGTGAAQPQHF
TGTGCCAGTAGTCCGGGGACAGGGGCTGCTCAGCCCCAGCATTTT
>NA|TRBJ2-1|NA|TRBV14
CASSPRLGDYNEQFF
TGTGCCAGCAGCCCCCGACTAGGCGACTACAATGAGCAGTTCTTC
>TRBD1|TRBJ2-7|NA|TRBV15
CATSDRGYEQYF
TGTGCCACCAGTGACAGGGGCTACGAGCAGTACTTC
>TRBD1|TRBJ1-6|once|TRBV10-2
CASSEFGTGAPSPLHF
TGCGCCAGCAGTGAATTTGGGACAGGGGCTCCTTCACCCCTCCACTTT
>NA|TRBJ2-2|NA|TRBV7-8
CASSSHFPGELFF
TGTGCCAGCAGCTCCCATTTCCCCGGGGAGCTGTTTTTT
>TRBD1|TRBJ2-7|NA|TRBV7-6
CASSKGAGGGEQYF
TGTGCCAGCAGCAAGGGGGCAGGGGGTGGCGAGCAGTACTTC
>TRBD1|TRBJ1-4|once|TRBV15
CATSVGTGAGEKLFF
TGTGCCACCAGCGTAGGAACAGGGGCAGGCGAAAAACTGTTTTTT
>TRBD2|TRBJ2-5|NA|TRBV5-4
CASSPGASGRGETQYF
TGTGCCAGCAGTCCTGGGGCTAGCGGGAGAGGGGAGACCCAGTACTTC
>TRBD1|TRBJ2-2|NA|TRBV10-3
CAISESPGQGNTGELFF
TGTGCCATCAGTGAGTCGCCGGGACAGGGGAACACCGGGGAGCTGTTTTTT
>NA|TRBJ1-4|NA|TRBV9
CASSLRPGEKLFF
TGTGCCAGCAGCCTCAGACCGGGGGAAAAACTGTTTTTT
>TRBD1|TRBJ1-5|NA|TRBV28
CASSIDRGQGQPQHF
TGTGCCAGCAGTATCGACAGGGGGCAGGGTCAGCCCCAGCATTTT
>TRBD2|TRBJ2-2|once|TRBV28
CASSIPGRGKTGELFF
TGTGCCAGCAGTATCCCCGGGAGGGGGAAAACCGGGGAGCTGTTTTTT
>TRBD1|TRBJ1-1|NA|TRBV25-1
CASSALSTGGTEAFF
TGTGCCAGCAGTGCCCTTTCGACAGGGGGCACTGAAGCTTTCTTT
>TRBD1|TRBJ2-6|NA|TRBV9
CASSVEMAGTASSGANVLTF
TGTGCCAGCAGCGTAGAAATGGCCGGGACAGCCAGCTCTGGGGCCAACGTCCTGACTTTC
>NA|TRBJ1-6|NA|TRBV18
CASSPDTVSPLHF
TGTGCCAGCTCACCGGACACTGTGTCACCCCTCCACTTT
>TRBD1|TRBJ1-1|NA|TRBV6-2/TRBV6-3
CASSSGQGLGNTEAFF
TGTGCCAGCAGTTCGGGACAGGGGTTAGGGAACACTGAAGCTTTCTTT
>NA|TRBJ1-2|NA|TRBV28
CASSSNNRVYGYTF
TGTGCCAGCAGTTCGAACAACAGGGTCTATGGCTACACCTTC
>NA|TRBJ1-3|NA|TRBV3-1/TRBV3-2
CASSLGQNFNTIYF
TGTGCCAGCAGCCTCGGACAGAATTTTAACACCATATATTTT
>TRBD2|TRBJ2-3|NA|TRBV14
CASSQRLAGPSTDTQYF
TGTGCCAGCAGCCAGAGGCTAGCGGGCCCTAGCACAGATACGCAGTATTTT
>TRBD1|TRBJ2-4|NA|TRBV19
CASSVVRDSLSIQYF
TGTGCCAGTAGTGTCGTCCGGGACAGTCTGAGCATTCAGTACTTC
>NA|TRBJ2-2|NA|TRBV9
CASSQGGSVTGELFF
TGTGCCAGCAGCCAGGGGGGTAGCGTCACCGGGGAGCTGTTTTTT
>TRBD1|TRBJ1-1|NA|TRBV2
CASSEGVGQVEAFF
TGTGCCAGCAGTGAAGGGGTGGGACAGGTTGAAGCTTTCTTT
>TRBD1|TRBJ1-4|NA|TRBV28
CASNSRGTGNEKLFF
TGTGCCAGCAATTCCCGGGGGACAGGGAATGAAAAACTGTTTTTT